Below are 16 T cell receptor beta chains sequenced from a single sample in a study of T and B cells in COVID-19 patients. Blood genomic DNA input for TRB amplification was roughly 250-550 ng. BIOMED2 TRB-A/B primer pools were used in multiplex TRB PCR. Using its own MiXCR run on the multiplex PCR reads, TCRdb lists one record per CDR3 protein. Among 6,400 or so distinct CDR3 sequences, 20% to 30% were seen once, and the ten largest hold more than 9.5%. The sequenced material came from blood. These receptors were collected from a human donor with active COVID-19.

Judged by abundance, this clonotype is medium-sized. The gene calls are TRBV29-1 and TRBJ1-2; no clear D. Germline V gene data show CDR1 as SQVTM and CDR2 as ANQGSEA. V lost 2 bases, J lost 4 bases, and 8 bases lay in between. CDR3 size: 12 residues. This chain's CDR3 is CSVEKGLYGYTF. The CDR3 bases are TGCAGCGTTGAAAAGGGCCTCTATGGCTACACCTTC.

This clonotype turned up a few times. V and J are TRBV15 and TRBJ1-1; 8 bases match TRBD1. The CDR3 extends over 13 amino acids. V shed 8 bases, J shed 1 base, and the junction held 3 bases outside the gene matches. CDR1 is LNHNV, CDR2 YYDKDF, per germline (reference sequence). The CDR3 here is CATARGQNTEAFF. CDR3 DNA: TGTGCCACCGCCAGGGGGCAGAACACTGAAGCTTTCTTT.

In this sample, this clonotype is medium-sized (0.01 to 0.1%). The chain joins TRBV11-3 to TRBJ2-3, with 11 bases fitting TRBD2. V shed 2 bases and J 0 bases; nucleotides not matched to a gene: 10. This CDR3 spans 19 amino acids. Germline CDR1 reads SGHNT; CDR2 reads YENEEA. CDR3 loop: CASSLFTSGSGASTDTQYF. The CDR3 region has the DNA TGTGCCAGCAGCTTATTCACTAGCGGGAGTGGGGCTAGCACAGATACGCAGTATTTT.

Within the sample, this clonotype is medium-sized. CDR3 in amino acids: CASSPRRTGVGGANVLTF. For the CDR3, the DNA is TGTGCCAGCAGTCCTCGTCGGACAGGGGTTGGCGGGGCCAACGTCCTGACTTTC. The chain recombines TRBV6-5 with TRBJ2-6; 9 nucleotides agree with TRBD1. The CDR3 is made up of 18 amino acids. Germline V gene lookup returns CDR1 MNHEY and CDR2 SVGAGI. V lost 5 bases to trimming and J lost 4 bases; unmatched junction nucleotides: 12.

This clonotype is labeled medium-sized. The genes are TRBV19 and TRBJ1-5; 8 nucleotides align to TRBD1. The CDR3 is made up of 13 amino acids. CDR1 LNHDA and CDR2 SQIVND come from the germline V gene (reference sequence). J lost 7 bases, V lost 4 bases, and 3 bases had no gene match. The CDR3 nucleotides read TGTGCCAGTAGTAAGGACAGGGAGCAGCCCCAGCATTTT. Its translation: CASSKDREQPQHF.

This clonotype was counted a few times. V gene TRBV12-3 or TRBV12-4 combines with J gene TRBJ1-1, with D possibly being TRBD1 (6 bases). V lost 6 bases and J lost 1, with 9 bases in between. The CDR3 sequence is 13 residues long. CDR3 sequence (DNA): TGTGCCAGCAGCTCCAGGGGGAACACTGAAGCTTTCTTT. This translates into CASSSRGNTEAFF.

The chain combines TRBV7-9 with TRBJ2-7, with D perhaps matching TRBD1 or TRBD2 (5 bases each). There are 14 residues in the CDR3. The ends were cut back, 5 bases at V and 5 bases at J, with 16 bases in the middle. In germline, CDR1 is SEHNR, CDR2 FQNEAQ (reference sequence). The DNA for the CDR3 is TGTGCCAGCAGCCTCGGGACCCCGGGACACGAGCAGTACTTC. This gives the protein CASSLGTPGHEQYF.

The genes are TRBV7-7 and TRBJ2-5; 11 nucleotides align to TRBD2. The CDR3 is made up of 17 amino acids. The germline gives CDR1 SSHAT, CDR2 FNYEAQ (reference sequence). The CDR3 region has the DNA TGTGCTACTACTAGCGGGAGTTCAAGGGTTGGGTTGGAGACCCAGTACTTC. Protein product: CATTSGSSRVGLETQYF.

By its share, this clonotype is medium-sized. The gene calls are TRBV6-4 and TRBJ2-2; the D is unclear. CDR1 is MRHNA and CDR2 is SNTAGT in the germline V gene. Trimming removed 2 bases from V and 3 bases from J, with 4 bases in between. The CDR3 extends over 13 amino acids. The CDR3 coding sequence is TGTGCCAGCAGTGACAGGGACACCGGGGAGCTGTTTTTT. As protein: CASSDRDTGELFF.

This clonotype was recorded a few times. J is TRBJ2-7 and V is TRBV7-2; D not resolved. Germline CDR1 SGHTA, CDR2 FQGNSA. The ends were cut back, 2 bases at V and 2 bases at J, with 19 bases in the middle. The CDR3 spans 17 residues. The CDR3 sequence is CASSLNSRSIRAYEQYF. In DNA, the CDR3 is TGTGCCAGCAGCTTAAACTCACGCAGTATTCGTGCCTACGAGCAGTACTTC.

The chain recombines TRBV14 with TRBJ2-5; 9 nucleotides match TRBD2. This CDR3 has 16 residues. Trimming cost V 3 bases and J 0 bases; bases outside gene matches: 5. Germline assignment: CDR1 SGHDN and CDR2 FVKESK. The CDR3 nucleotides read TGTGCCAGCAGCCAGAGACTAGCGGCTTACCAAGAGACCCAGTACTTC. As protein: CASSQRLAAYQETQYF.

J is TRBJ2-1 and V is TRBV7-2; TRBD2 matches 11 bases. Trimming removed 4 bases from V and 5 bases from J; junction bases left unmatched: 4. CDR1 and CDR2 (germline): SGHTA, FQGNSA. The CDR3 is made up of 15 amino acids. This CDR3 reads CASSSRLAGNNEQFF. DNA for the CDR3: TGTGCCAGCAGCTCCCGACTAGCGGGAAACAATGAGCAGTTCTTC.

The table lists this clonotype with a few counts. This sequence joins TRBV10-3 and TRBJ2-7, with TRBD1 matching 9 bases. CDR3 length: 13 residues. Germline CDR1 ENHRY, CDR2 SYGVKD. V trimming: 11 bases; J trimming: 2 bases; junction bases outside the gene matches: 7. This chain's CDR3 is CALRDRDTYEQYF. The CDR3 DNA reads TGTGCCCTCCGGGACAGGGACACCTACGAGCAGTACTTC.

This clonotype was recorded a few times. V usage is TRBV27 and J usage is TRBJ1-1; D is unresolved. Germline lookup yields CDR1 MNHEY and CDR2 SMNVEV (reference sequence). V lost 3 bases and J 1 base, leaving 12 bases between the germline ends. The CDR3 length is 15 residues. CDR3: CASSLSRAGNTEAFF. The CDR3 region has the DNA TGTGCCAGCAGTTTGTCCCGTGCAGGGAACACTGAAGCTTTCTTT.

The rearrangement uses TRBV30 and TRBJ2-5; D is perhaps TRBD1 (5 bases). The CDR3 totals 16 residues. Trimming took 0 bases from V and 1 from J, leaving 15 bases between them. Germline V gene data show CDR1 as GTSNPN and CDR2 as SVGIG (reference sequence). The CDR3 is CAWSVVTGALQETQYF. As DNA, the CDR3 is TGTGCCTGGAGTGTAGTTACAGGAGCCCTCCAAGAGACCCAGTACTTC.

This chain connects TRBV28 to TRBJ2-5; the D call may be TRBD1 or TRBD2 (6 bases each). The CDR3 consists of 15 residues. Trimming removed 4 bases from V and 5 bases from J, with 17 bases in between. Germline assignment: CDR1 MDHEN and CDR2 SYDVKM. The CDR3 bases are TGTGCCAGCAGTTCCCCCGGAGGGGGAGGTGAGACCCAGTACTTC. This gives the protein CASSSPGGGGETQYF.